Given below is one TCR beta chain in context. What it recognizes is unknown. This table comes from immunoSEQ multiplex PCR, and its TCRdb copy is limited to in-frame clones, with some not included. Here the sample spans 550,000 to 800,000 clones, roughly 88% being singletons. This entry is derived from a study of shared clonotypes between healthy human individuals. Findings of the study overall: Sorted-subset sequencing was shown by rarefaction to be incomplete despite large depth. Investigators expected sequencing depth to affect clonotype sharing among donors. In general, naive subsets displayed greater estimated richness than memory subsets did.

Only Caucasian adults living in Nashville, Tennessee served as donors. The CDR3 spans 13 residues. Germline V gene lookup returns CDR1 SGDLS and CDR2 YYNGEE. Trimming at V came to 4 bases and at J to 6 bases, leaving 2 bases not matched to a gene. The sample was memory CD8+ T cells from PBMCs. Subset denoted: CD45RO+ cells pooled with CCR7-negative TemRA cells. The clonotype originates from a man between 18 and 35 years old in good health. Some clones in this sample may be carry-over from other donors' samples. This chain connects TRBV9 to TRBJ2-2, with 8 bases identical to TRBD2. CDR3 amino acids: CASSLSGAGELFF. CDR3 sequence (DNA): TGTGCCAGCAGCCTTAGCGGGGCCGGGGAGCTGTTTTTT.